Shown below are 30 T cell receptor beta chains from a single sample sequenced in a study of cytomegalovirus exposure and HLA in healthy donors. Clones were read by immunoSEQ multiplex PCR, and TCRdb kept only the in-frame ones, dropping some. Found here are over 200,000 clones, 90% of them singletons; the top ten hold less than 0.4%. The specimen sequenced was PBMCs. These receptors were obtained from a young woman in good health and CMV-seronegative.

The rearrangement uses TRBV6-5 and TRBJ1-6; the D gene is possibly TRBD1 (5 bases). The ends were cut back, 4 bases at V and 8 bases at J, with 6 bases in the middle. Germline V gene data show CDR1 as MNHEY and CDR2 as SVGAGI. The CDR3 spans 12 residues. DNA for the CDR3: TGTGCCAGCAGTTTAGGGGATTCACCCCTCCACTTT. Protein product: CASSLGDSPLHF.

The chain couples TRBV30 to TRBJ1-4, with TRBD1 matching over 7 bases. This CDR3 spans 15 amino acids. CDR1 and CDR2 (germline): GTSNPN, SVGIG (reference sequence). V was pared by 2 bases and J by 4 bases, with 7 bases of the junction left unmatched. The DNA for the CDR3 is TGTGCCTGGAGTACGACAGGGTCGGGTAATGAAAAACTGTTTTTT. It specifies CAWSTTGSGNEKLFF.

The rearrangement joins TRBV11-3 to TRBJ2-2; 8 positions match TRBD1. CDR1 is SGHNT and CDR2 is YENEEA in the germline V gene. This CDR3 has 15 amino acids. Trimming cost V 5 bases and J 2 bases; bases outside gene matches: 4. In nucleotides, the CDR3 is TGTGCCAGCAGCCCAGGGACAGGAAACACCGGGGAGCTGTTTTTT. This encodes CASSPGTGNTGELFF.

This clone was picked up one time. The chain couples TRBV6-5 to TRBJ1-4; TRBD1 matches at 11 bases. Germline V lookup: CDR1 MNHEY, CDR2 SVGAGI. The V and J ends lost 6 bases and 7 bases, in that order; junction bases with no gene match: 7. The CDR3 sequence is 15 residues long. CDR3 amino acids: CASRRTGGESEKLFF. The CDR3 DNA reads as TGTGCCAGCAGGCGGACAGGGGGCGAAAGTGAAAAACTGTTTTTT.

CDR3: CASSMGLVGTNYGYTF. Written as DNA, the CDR3 is TGTGCCAGTAGTATGGGACTGGTGGGGACTAACTATGGCTACACCTTC. The genes are TRBV19 and TRBJ1-2; D perhaps matches TRBD1 (5 bases). CDR1 is LNHDA, CDR2 SQIVND, per germline (reference sequence). This CDR3 is 16 amino acids long. V lost 3 bases, J lost 0 bases, and 14 bases lay in between.

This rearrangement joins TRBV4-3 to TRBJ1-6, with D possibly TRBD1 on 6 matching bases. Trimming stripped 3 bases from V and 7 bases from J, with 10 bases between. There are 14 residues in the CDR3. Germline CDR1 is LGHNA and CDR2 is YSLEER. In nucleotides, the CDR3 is TGCGCCAGCAGCCATAGCCAGGGGAATTCACCCCTCCACTTT. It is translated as CASSHSQGNSPLHF.

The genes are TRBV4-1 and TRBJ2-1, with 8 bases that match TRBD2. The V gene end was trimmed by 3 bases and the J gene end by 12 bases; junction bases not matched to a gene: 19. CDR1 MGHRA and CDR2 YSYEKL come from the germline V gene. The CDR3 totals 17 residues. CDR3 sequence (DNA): TGCGCCAGCAGCCAGCCCGAGGGGGGACTAGGGCCGTCCGGGCAGTTCTTC. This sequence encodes CASSQPEGGLGPSGQFF.

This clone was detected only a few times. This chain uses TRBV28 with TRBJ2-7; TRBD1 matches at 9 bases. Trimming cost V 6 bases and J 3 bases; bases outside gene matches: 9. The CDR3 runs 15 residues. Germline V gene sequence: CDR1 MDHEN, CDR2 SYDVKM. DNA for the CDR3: TGTGCCAGCAGCTCGGGACAGGGAGGGTTCTACGAGCAGTACGTC. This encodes CASSSGQGGFYEQYV.

CDR3 sequence: CASRSFGGRDQPQHF. The DNA of the CDR3 is TGTGCCAGCAGGAGCTTCGGGGGGAGAGATCAGCCCCAGCATTTT. The chain employs TRBV6-5 and TRBJ1-5, with D maybe TRBD1 (5 bases). Germline V gives CDR1 MNHEY, CDR2 SVGAGI. Trimming removed 6 bases at V and 5 bases at J, with 17 bases between. The CDR3 contains 15 residues.

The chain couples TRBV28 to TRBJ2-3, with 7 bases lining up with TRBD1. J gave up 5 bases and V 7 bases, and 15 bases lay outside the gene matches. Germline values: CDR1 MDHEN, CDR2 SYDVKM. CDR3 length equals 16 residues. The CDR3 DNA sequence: TGTGCCAGCAACATAGGGGGCCTCCGGTCTGGAGATACGCAGTATTTT. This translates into CASNIGGLRSGDTQYF.

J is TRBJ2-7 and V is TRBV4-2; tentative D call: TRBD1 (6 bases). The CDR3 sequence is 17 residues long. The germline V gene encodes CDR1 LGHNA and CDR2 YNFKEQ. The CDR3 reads CASSQDTDRAPCSFSFV. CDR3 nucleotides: TGTGCCAGCAGCCAGGATACGGACAGAGCCCCTTGCTCGTTCTCGTTCGTC.

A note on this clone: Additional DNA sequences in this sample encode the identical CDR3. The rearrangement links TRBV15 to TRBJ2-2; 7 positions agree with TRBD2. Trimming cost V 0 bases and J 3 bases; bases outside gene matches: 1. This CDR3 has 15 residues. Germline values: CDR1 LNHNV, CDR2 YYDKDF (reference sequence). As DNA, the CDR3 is TGTGCCACCAGCAGAGATCGGGGGGACACCGGGGAGCTGTTTTTT. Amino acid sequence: CATSRDRGDTGELFF. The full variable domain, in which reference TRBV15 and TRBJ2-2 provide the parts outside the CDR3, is DAMVIQNPRYQVTQFGKPVTLSCSQTLNHNVMYWYQQKSSQAPKLLFHYYDKDFNNEADTPDNFQSRRPNTSFCFLDIRSPGLGDTAMYLCATSRDRGDTGELFFGEGSRLTVL.

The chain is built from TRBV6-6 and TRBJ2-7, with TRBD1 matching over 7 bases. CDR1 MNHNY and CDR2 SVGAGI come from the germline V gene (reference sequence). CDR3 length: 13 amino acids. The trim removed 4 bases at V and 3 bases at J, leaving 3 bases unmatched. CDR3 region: CASSWGQIYEQYF. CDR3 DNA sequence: TGTGCCAGCAGTTGGGGACAGATCTACGAGCAGTACTTC.

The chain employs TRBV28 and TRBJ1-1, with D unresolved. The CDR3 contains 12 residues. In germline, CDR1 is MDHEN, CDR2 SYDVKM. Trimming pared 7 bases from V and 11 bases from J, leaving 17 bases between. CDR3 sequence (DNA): TGTGCCAGCATCAAGCGGCCCGTCGGGGCTTTCTTT. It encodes CASIKRPVGAFF.

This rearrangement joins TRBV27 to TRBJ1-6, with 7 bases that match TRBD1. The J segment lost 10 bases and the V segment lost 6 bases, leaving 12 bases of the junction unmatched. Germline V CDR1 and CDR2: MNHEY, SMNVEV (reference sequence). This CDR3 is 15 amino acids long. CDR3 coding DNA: TGTGCCAGCAGCGTCTACAGGGGAAGAGAGTCACCCCTCCACTTT. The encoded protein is CASSVYRGRESPLHF.

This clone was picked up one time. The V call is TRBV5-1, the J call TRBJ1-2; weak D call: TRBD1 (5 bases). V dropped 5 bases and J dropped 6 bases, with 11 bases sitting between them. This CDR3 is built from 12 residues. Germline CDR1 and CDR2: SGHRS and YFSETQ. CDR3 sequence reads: CASRGEGNGYTF. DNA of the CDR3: TGCGCCAGCAGAGGGGAGGGAAATGGCTACACCTTC.

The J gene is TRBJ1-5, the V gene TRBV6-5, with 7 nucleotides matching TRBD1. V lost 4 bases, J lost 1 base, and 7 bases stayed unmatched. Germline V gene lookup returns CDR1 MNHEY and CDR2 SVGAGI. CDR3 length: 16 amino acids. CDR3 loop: CASSSRGGRSNQPQHF. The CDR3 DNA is TGTGCCAGCAGTTCGCGAGGGGGCCGAAGCAATCAGCCCCAGCATTTT.

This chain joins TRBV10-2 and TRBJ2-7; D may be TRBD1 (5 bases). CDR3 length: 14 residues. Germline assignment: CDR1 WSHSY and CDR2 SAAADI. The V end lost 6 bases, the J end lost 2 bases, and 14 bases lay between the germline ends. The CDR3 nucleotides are TGCGCCAGCAGCTCCATCCAGGGCACCTACGAGCAGTACGTC. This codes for CASSSIQGTYEQYV.

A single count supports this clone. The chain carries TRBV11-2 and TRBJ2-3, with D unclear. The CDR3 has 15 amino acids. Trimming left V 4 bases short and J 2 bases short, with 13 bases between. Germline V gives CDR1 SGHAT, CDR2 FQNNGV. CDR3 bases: TGTGCCAGCAGCTCCATCCCCTATAACACAGATACGCAGTATTTT. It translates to CASSSIPYNTDTQYF.

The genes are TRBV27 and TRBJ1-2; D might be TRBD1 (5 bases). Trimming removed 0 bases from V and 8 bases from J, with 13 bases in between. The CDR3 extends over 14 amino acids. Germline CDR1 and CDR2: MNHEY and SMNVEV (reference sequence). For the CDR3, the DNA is TGTGCCAGCAGTTTATCATGGCAGGGCAAGGGCTACACCTTC. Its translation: CASSLSWQGKGYTF.

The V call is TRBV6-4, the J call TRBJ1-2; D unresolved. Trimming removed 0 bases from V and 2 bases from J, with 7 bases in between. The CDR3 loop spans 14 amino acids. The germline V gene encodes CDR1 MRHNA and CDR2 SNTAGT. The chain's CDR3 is CASSDSSENYGYTF. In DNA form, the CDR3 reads TGTGCCAGCAGTGACTCCTCGGAGAACTATGGCTACACCTTC.

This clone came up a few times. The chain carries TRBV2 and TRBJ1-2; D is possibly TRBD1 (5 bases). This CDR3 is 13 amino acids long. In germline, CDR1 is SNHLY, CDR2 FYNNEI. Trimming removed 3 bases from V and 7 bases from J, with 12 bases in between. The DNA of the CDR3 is TGTGCCAGCAGTGATCCAGGGTGGAGTGGCTACACCTTC. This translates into CASSDPGWSGYTF.

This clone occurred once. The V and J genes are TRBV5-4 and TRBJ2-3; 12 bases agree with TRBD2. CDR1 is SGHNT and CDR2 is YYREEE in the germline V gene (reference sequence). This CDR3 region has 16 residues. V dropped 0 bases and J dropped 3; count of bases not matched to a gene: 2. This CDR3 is CASSLGTSGVTDTQYF. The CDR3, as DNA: TGTGCCAGCAGCTTGGGGACTAGCGGGGTGACAGATACGCAGTATTTT.

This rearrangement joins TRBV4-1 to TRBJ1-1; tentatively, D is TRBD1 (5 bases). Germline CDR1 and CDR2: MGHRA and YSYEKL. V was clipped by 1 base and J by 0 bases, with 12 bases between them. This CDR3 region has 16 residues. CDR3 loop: CASSQGGVDMNTEAFF. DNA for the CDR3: TGCGCCAGCAGCCAAGGGGGGGTTGATATGAACACTGAAGCTTTCTTT.

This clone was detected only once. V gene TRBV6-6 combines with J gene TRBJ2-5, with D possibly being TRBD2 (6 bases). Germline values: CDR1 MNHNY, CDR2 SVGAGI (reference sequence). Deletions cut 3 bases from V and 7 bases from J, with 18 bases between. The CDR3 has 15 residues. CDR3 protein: CASSYGTFREVTQYF. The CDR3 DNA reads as TGTGCCAGCAGTTATGGGACTTTTAGAGAGGTGACCCAGTACTTC.

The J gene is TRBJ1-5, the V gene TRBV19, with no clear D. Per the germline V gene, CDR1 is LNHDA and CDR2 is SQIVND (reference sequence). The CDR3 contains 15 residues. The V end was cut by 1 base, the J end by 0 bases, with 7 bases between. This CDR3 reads CASSIVANSNQPQHF. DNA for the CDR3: TGTGCCAGTAGTATAGTCGCTAATAGCAATCAGCCCCAGCATTTT.

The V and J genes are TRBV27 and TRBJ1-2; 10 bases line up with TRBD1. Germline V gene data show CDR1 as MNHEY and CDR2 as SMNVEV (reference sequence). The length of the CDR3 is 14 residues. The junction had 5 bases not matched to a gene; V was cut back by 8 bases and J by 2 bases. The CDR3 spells CASPTGQGNYGYTF. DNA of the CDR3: TGTGCCAGCCCTACGGGACAGGGGAACTATGGCTACACCTTC.

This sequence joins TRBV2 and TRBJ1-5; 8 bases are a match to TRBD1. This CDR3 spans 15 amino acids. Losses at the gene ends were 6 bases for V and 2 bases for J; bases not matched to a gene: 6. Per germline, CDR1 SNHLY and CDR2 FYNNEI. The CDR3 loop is CASRRTGNGNQPQHF. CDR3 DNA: TGTGCCAGCAGGAGGACAGGGAACGGCAATCAGCCCCAGCATTTT.

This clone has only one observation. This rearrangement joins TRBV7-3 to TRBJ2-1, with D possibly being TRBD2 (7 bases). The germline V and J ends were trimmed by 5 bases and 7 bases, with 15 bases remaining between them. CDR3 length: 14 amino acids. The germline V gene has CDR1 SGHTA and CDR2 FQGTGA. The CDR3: CASSGNRGANEQFF. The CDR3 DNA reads TGTGCCAGCAGCGGAAATCGGGGGGCGAATGAGCAGTTCTTC.

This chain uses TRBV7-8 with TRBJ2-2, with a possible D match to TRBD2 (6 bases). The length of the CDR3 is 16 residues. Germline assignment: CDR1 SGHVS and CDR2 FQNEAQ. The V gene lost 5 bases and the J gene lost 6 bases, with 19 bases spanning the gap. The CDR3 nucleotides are TGTGCCAGCAGCGATCCTCCGGGGGAATCGGCCGGGGAGCTGTTTTTT. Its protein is CASSDPPGESAGELFF.